Listed below are T cell receptor beta chains from one sample, sequenced in a study of somatic mutations in cytotoxic T cells in rheumatoid arthritis. The repertoire was sequenced with immunoSEQ multiplex PCR; TCRdb's copy has only in-frame clones and lacks some. The data show 15,000 to 20,000 clones, roughly four fifths seen once. The sequencing input was CD8+ T cells sorted from blood. The receptor set was obtained from a woman in her fifties or sixties in good health. CDR3s include the opening cysteine and the closing phenylalanine or tryptophan. Fields, in order: clone size, D gene, J gene, V gene, CDR3 protein, CDR3 DNA. D genes are given only for firm matches. The size field is filled for only some rows; it gives once, few, many or a size class.

NA,NA,TRBJ1-5,TRBV2,CASSDLGGEGQPQHF,TGTGCCAGCAGCGACCTCGGGGGGGAAGGTCAGCCCCAGCATTTT
NA,NA,TRBJ2-5,TRBV28,CASSFGLETQYF,TGTGCCAGCAGTTTCGGTCTTGAGACCCAGTACTTC
NA,NA,TRBJ1-1,TRBV9,CASSVDGGDTEAFF,TGTGCCAGCAGCGTCGACGGGGGGGACACTGAAGCTTTCTTT
NA,NA,TRBJ2-1,TRBV13,CASSLLEGGEQFF,TGTGCCAGCAGCTTATTAGAGGGAGGTGAGCAGTTCTTC
NA,TRBD2,TRBJ2-1,TRBV10-3,CAISLAGNEQFF,TGTGCCATCTCCCTAGCGGGCAATGAGCAGTTCTTC
NA,NA,TRBJ2-7,TRBV21-1,CASSNGTSYEQYF,TGTGCCAGCAGCAACGGGACTAGCTACGAGCAGTACTTC
NA,TRBD2,TRBJ2-1,TRBV7-8,CASSRSGSGNEQFF,TGTGCCAGCAGCCGTAGCGGGAGTGGTAATGAGCAGTTCTTC
NA,NA,TRBJ1-1,TRBV29-1,CSVEDLDSSNTEAFF,TGCAGCGTTGAAGATCTGGACAGCTCGAACACTGAAGCTTTCTTT
NA,NA,TRBJ1-2,TRBV10-2,CASGDWSYTF,TGCGCCAGCGGGGACTGGAGCTACACCTTC
NA,NA,TRBJ1-1,TRBV11-2,CASSPSSGAGNTEAFF,TGTGCCAGCAGCCCCTCAAGCGGGGCCGGGAACACTGAAGCTTTCTTT
once,TRBD1,TRBJ2-5,TRBV5-5,CASSLADRVGETQYF,TGTGCCAGCAGCTTGGCCGACAGGGTTGGAGAGACCCAGTACTTC
NA,NA,TRBJ1-1,TRBV7-9,CASSLERLNTEAFF,TGTGCCAGCAGCTTAGAACGGTTGAACACTGAAGCTTTCTTT
NA,TRBD1,TRBJ1-2,TRBV11-3,CASSLDHLGQAEVWWGYTF,TGTGCCAGCAGCTTAGACCATTTGGGACAGGCGGAGGTATGGTGGGGCTACACCTTC
once,NA,TRBJ2-3,TRBV27,CASSLGFTDTQYF,TGTGCCAGCAGTTTGGGCTTCACAGATACGCAGTATTTT
NA,TRBD1,TRBJ1-5,TRBV30,CAATGTVDNQPQHF,TGTGCCGCGACCGGGACAGTTGACAATCAGCCCCAGCATTTT
NA,NA,TRBJ1-6,TRBV6-6,CASSLIQNINSPLHF,TGTGCCAGCAGCCTTATCCAGAATATTAATTCACCCCTCCACTTT
NA,NA,TRBJ1-1,TRBV7-8,CASSLGGGLNTEAFF,TGTGCCAGCAGCTTAGGGGGGGGGTTGAACACTGAAGCTTTCTTT
NA,NA,TRBJ1-2,TRBV4-3,CASSQGDFYGYTF,TGCGCCAGCAGCCAAGGGGATTTCTATGGCTACACCTTC
NA,NA,TRBJ1-2,TRBV9,CASSEETGQGYTF,TGTGCCAGCAGCGAGGAGACCGGGCAGGGCTACACCTTC
NA,NA,TRBJ2-7,TRBV10-3,CAISESMRGEQYF,TGTGCCATCAGTGAGTCGATGAGGGGCGAGCAGTACTTC
NA,TRBD2,TRBJ2-7,TRBV5-1,CASSLGAGGFGEQYF,TGCGCCAGCAGCTTGGGAGCGGGGGGGTTTGGCGAGCAGTACTTC
NA,NA,TRBJ2-1,TRBV14,CASSQVPSIYNEQFF,TGTGCCAGCAGCCAAGTCCCTAGCATCTACAATGAGCAGTTCTTC
NA,TRBD1,TRBJ2-7,TRBV2,CASSEGDRGTYEQYF,TGTGCCAGCAGTGAAGGGGACAGGGGAACCTACGAGCAGTACTTC
NA,NA,TRBJ2-7,TRBV4-1,CASSQEGQIYYEQYF,TGCGCCAGCAGCCAAGAAGGCCAGATATACTACGAGCAGTACTTC
NA,NA,TRBJ2-7,TRBV6-1,CASSAALSYEQYF,TGTGCCAGCAGCGCGGCCCTCTCCTACGAGCAGTACTTC
NA,TRBD2,TRBJ2-5,TRBV11-2,CASSRTSDVGWETQYF,TGTGCCAGCAGCCGCACTAGCGACGTTGGATGGGAGACCCAGTACTTC
NA,NA,TRBJ2-1,TRBV5-1,CASSLDYNEQFF,TGCGCCAGCAGCTTGGATTACAATGAGCAGTTCTTC
NA,NA,TRBJ2-7,TRBV2,CASSPGPPTPSDEQYF,TGTGCCAGCAGCCCGGGACCTCCAACACCATCCGACGAGCAGTACTTC
few,NA,TRBJ1-1,TRBV30,CAWSALNTEAFF,TGTGCCTGGAGTGCCTTGAACACTGAAGCTTTCTTT
NA,TRBD2,TRBJ2-1,TRBV9,CASSVPLAGDSNEQFF,TGTGCCAGCAGCGTTCCTCTAGCGGGGGATAGCAATGAGCAGTTCTTC
NA,NA,TRBJ2-4,TRBV4-1,CASSQVPPDREGKNIQYF,TGCGCCAGCAGCCAAGTGCCCCCAGACAGGGAGGGGAAAAACATTCAGTACTTC
few,TRBD2,TRBJ2-1,TRBV14,CASSQEGLAGYNEQFF,TGTGCCAGCAGCCAAGAGGGACTAGCGGGCTACAATGAGCAGTTCTTC
NA,TRBD2,TRBJ2-1,TRBV7-6,CASSNRDYGYNEQFF,TGTGCCAGCAGCAACCGGGACTACGGTTACAATGAGCAGTTCTTC
NA,NA,TRBJ2-5,TRBV6-6,CASGGETQYF,TGTGCCAGCGGTGGAGAGACCCAGTACTTC
NA,NA,TRBJ1-3,TRBV2,CASKKAASGNTIYF,TGTGCCAGCAAAAAGGCGGCCTCTGGAAACACCATATATTTT
NA,TRBD2,TRBJ2-1,TRBV2,CASRDPTSGGRDEQFF,TGTGCCAGCAGGGACCCGACTAGCGGGGGGCGCGATGAGCAGTTCTTC
NA,NA,TRBJ1-3,TRBV4-1,CASSQGRTEGNTIYF,TGCGCCAGCAGCCAAGGAAGAACGGAAGGAAACACCATATATTTT
NA,NA,TRBJ1-2,TRBV19,CASKGPVPDTPGLFYGYTF,TGTGCCAGTAAGGGTCCGGTGCCGGACACGCCGGGCCTTTTCTATGGCTACACCTTC
few,NA,TRBJ1-4,TRBV7-8,CASSTGSEKLFF,TGTGCCAGCAGCACAGGGTCTGAAAAACTGTTTTTT
NA,TRBD1,TRBJ2-7,TRBV7-8,CASSVTGGSYEQYF,TGTGCCAGCAGCGTAACAGGGGGTTCTTACGAGCAGTACTTC
NA,NA,TRBJ1-1,TRBV7-8,CASSLQGMNTEAFF,TGTGCCAGCAGCTTACAGGGCATGAACACTGAAGCTTTCTTT
NA,NA,TRBJ1-1,TRBV6-6,CASSPQVGGTEAFF,TGTGCCAGCAGTCCACAGGTTGGCGGCACTGAAGCTTTCTTT
NA,NA,TRBJ2-7,TRBV7-3,CASSQGVGVSYEQYF,TGTGCCAGCAGCCAAGGTGTCGGGGTATCCTACGAGCAGTACTTC
NA,NA,TRBJ2-3,TRBV13,CASRRSGRPDTQYF,TGTGCCAGCAGGAGGTCAGGGAGGCCAGATACGCAGTATTTT
NA,NA,TRBJ2-1,TRBV27,CASSEDYRENNEQFF,TGTGCCAGCAGTGAAGACTATCGGGAAAATAATGAGCAGTTCTTC
NA,TRBD1,TRBJ2-1,TRBV4-2,CASSQLPTGQGSYNEQFF,TGTGCCAGCAGCCAACTACCCACCGGACAGGGCTCCTACAATGAGCAGTTCTTC
NA,TRBD1,TRBJ2-1,TRBV6-1,CASSERGQGYNEQFF,TGTGCCAGCAGTGAAAGGGGACAGGGATACAATGAGCAGTTCTTC
NA,NA,TRBJ2-5,TRBV27,CASSLNGGLLQETQYF,TGTGCCAGCAGTTTAAATGGAGGGCTGCTCCAAGAGACCCAGTACTTC
few,NA,TRBJ2-3,TRBV5-4,CASTDTQYF,TGTGCCAGCACAGATACGCAGTATTTT
NA,NA,TRBJ1-5,TRBV7-6,CASSLGEDNQPQHF,TGTGCCAGCAGCTTAGGGGAGGACAATCAGCCCCAGCATTTT
NA,NA,TRBJ2-7,TRBV9,CASSDLDEQYF,TGTGCCAGCAGCGATTTGGACGAGCAGTACTTC
few,TRBD1,TRBJ1-5,TRBV7-1,CASSSPDRETDTETGEFSNQPQHF,TGTGCCAGCAGCTCACCGGACAGGGAAACGGATACAGAAACGGGAGAATTTAGCAATCAGCCCCAGCATTTT
NA,TRBD2,TRBJ2-2,TRBV10-1,CASSEGGLVGELFF,TGCGCCAGCAGTGAGGGGGGACTAGTCGGGGAGCTGTTTTTT
NA,NA,TRBJ2-7,TRBV30,CAFMDGISYEQYF,TGTGCCTTTATGGACGGGATCTCCTACGAGCAGTACTTC
NA,TRBD2,TRBJ2-5,TRBV19,CASSITSGGRETQYF,TGTGCCAGTAGTATAACTAGCGGGGGGCGCGAGACCCAGTACTTC